The source of this T cell receptor (beta chain) is a study of shared clonotypes between healthy human individuals. The repertoire was sequenced with immunoSEQ multiplex PCR; TCRdb's copy has only in-frame clones and lacks some. The table has about 1.5 million clones, under 99% seen once. General study points: Inspection by rarefaction showed sorted-subset sequencing to be incomplete despite large depth.

About this clone itself: Its antigen is not identified.

Germline-derived CDR1 and CDR2 are SEHNR and FQNEAQ (reference sequence). V lost 1 base to trimming and J lost 6 bases, with 15 bases between them. The CDR3 totals 16 residues. Splitting the CD4+ cells yielded a CD45RA+ naive subset and a CD45RA-negative memory subset. The receptor was derived from a man in his thirties or forties in good health. The chain has TRBV7-9 and TRBJ1-4, with D maybe TRBD1 (5 bases). Input material: naive CD4+ T cells sorted from blood. Subset: CD45RA+ positively selected. In DNA form, the CDR3 reads TGTGCCAGCAGCTTAGACAGGCAACTGAAGGATGAAAAACTGTTTTTT. Translated, it gives CASSLDRQLKDEKLFF.